This section outlines one T cell receptor beta chain sequence together with its context. The data were obtained in a study of blood T cell repertoires in COVID-19. The overall study: The samples span acute and convalescent COVID-19 from the United States, Italy and Spain. T cells, B-cell-depleted T cells, or PBMCs provided the cDNA or gDNA that served as material.

In the original analysis: Estimation of nucleated cell counts was performed using reference gene primer amplification. Only in-frame clones appear in the TCRdb table, and some are missing; sequencing was by immunoSEQ multiplex PCR. The V and J calls and the clone size are those of that table, but D and trimming were determined from the DNA. The sample yields about 89,000 clones, roughly 80% seen once. V lost 7 bases, J lost 4 bases, and 4 bases stayed unmatched. Germline V gene sequence: CDR1 SNHLY, CDR2 FYNNEI. This CDR3 comprises 14 residues. The chain combines TRBV2 with TRBJ2-1, with 10 bases fitting TRBD2. Sequenced material: peripheral blood. The receptor was derived from a human donor in a cohort sampled during active COVID-19. The CDR3 reads CASKRTSGYNEQFF. The CDR3 DNA sequence: TGTGCCAGCAAACGGACTAGCGGTTACAATGAGCAGTTCTTC.